This TCR beta chain comes out of a study of patients and donors after allogeneic stem cell transplantation. TCRdb used MiXCR to reprocess the RT-PCR reads, holding one entry per CDR3 protein. The sample contains some 960,000 distinct CDR3 sequences, roughly 18% of which appear only once. This CDR3 contains 13 residues. V lost 3 bases and J 1 base, leaving 6 bases between the germline ends. The sequence derives from a human donor who was either an allogeneic HSCT recipient or a stem cell or donor lymphocyte infusion donor (not recorded which). It is not recorded whose cells these are; they may come from a transplant donor. V and J are TRBV12-3 or TRBV12-4 and TRBJ2-5, with D uncertain. Specimen: blood, either unsorted or a sorted T cell fraction (not recorded which). The CDR3 DNA is TGTGCCAGCAGTTTGCGACCCCAAGAGACCCAGTACTTC. Translation: CASSLRPQETQYF.